This T cell receptor (beta chain) was recovered during a study of identical twins listed by TCRdb under 2016. For the study in its entirety: TCR alpha and beta repertoires from monozygotic twins, unrelated adults of various ages and cord blood were deep-sequenced to test whether fetal clonotypes persist. To rule out contamination, replicate twin experiments were performed at different times with different library preparation protocols.

Trimming takes 3 bases off V and 2 bases off J; junction bases not matched to a gene: 2. CDR1 and CDR2, per the germline V gene, are SGDLS and YYNGEE. The CDR3 measures 14 amino acids from cysteine to phenylalanine. Solely the CDR3 DNA is kept, with 42 bases framed from the first base. Every donor in the study was a healthy Caucasian. Three pairs of female monozygotic twins, all aged roughly 18 to 29 years, made up the twin cohort. Positive isolation kits from Invitrogen were used to isolate CD4+ and CD8+ T cell populations. General conclusions and limits of the study: In monozygotic twins, recombination models systematically underestimated out-of-frame TCR alpha sharing, but the models matched the sharing seen between unrelated individuals. Invariant T cells such as MAIT and iNKT could partly confound zero-insertion analyses, although diverse VJ usage argued against such confounding for most clonotypes. Abundant cord blood beta clonotypes had fewer insertions, young adult naive repertoires showed a similar but weaker trend, and memory repertoires showed no such trend. Compared with coincidental sharing between unrelated individuals, an excess of low generation-probability sequences was observed among out-of-frame TCR alpha sequences shared between twins. Conclusions relied on cross-sectional statistical analysis, since the same donors could not be followed over many years. A weaker excess of twin sharing was found in beta out-of-frame sequences because the signal-to-noise ratio was lowered by fewer shared sequences.

Comment on this clonotype: The target of this receptor is not known. No much larger clonotype is one base removed from it; base qualities were not supplied.

Libraries were prepared through 5' RACE. The run used an Illumina HiSeq 2000. A universal primer binding site was introduced by template switching, and a unique molecular identifier was present in the final cDNA, enabling accurate counting of TCR cDNA molecules. Specific primers in the conserved constant-segment region were used to synthesize first-strand cDNA for the TCR alpha and beta chains. Each cDNA library was double barcoded, with a SMART-Mk sample barcode plus Illumina barcodes, to control for contamination. TruSeq adapter sequences along with Illumina sample barcodes were introduced in two successive PCR steps. The Illumina HiSeq platform was used with custom primers to sequence TCR alpha and beta cDNA libraries. In the paper's pipeline: Raw reads were processed with MiGEC to extract unique molecular identifiers, and MiXCR was used to determine CDR3 positions. Recombination models were inferred per individual with the repgenHMM and IGoR tools using an EM algorithm. Shared clonotypes were analyzed with the tcR package in R, and sharing was normalized by the product of cloneset sizes. To study raw recombination free of thymic and clonal selection effects, out-of-frame nonproductive sequences were analyzed. The public reads were quality trimmed at Q25 with fastp and then assembled into clones with MiXCR by TCRdb, keeping productive beta chains. Under each unique CDR3 protein, matching rows form one entry showing the most common genes and DNA. The V and J calls come from TCRdb's annotation, not from the publication. This sample lists 200,000 or so distinct CDR3 sequences; roughly 15% were detected once. The ten largest clones capture 35% to 45% of the sample.

The sample was also linked to a second study, of T cells expressing NK-cell markers. The second study's paper adds: TCR beta-chain repertoires were profiled in sorted CD3+CD56+NKG2C+, CD3+CD56+NKG2C- and CD3+CD56-NKG2C+ T-cell subsets from several donors. Among the eight sequenced donors, only one was HCMV-seronegative, while the other seven were HCMV-seropositive. In several experiments an anti-gammadeltaTCR antibody was added to restrict sorting to alphabetaTCR-expressing T cells. In six donors, the dominant CD3+CD56+NKG2C+ clonotypes were among the top 10 CD8+ clonotypes and accounted for about 1.0-7.5% of CD8+ T cells. Those dominant clonotypes were again the most abundant among CD3+CD56-NKG2C+ cells in a few donors, at about 25-65%. Whether the expanded NKG2C-expressing T cell clones were specific for HCMV antigens remained unclear. The study sequenced eight donors, all healthy volunteers chosen at random: three men and five women. HCMV-specific IgG was detected in serum with a commercial ELISA kit to determine HCMV serostatus. MIGEC handled demultiplexing of the reads and grouping by UMI, while MiTCR was used to assemble and quantify clonotypes. To remove erroneous sequences, TCR cDNA sequences were retained only when supported by two or more reads. The tcR package was used for downstream repertoire analysis, and clonotypes were matched across fractions by CDR3 nucleotide sequence plus V segment. VDJmatch was used to annotate antigen specificity against VDJdb, with one amino acid substitution in CDR3 permitted.

The sequence came from a young woman in good health. Material for sequencing was CD8+ T cells sorted from blood. The V gene is TRBV9 and the J gene is TRBJ2-7; 10 bases in the middle match TRBD1. This receptor has the CDR3 CASSGQGATYEQYF. The sequence in DNA is TGTGCCAGCAGCGGACAGGGGGCGACCTACGAGCAGTACTTC.